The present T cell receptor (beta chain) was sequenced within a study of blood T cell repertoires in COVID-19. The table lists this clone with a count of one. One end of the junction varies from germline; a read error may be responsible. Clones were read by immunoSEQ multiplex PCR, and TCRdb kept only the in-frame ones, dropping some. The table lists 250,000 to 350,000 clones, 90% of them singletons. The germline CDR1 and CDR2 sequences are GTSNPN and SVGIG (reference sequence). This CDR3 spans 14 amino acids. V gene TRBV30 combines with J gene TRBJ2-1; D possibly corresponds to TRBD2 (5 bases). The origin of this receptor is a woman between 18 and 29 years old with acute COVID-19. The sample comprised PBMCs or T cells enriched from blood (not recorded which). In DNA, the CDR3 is TGTGCCTGGAGTGTACTGAGCGGATACAATGGGCAGTTCTTC. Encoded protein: CAWSVLSGYNGQFF.